The rows below give T cell receptor beta chains drawn from one sample of a study of blood T cell repertoires in COVID-19. Data came from immunoSEQ multiplex PCR; TCRdb stores just in-frame clones and leaves some out. The repertoire holds 90,000 or so clones, with less than 90% as singletons. Sequenced input: peripheral blood. The source is a man aged 60-69 years with acute or convalescent COVID-19. CDR3s include the opening cysteine and the closing phenylalanine or tryptophan. A D gene is named only where the DNA matches it firmly. Size tells how often a clone was seen (once, few, many) or the class of an expanded clone, and some rows leave it out.

D,size,J,V,CDR3,DNA
.,.,TRBJ2-2,TRBV19,CASSLAAGELFF,TGTGCCAGTAGTCTGGCCGCCGGGGAGCTGTTTTTT
TRBD2,.,TRBJ2-7,TRBV29-1,CSVRGGYEQYF,TGCAGCGTCCGGGGGGGGTACGAGCAGTACTTC
TRBD1,.,TRBJ1-1,TRBV6-5,CASRGTGVEAEAFF,TGTGCCAGCAGGGGGACAGGGGTTGAGGCTGAAGCTTTCTTT
.,few,TRBJ1-1,TRBV2,CASSWLQVNTEAFF,TGTGCCAGCAGTTGGTTACAGGTGAACACTGAAGCTTTCTTT
.,.,TRBJ1-1,TRBV24-1,CATSDLYRERLNTEAFF,TGTGCCACCAGTGATTTGTATAGGGAGAGACTGAACACTGAAGCTTTCTTT
.,.,TRBJ2-3,TRBV7-2,CASSLDSSTDTQYF,TGTGCCAGCAGCTTAGACAGTAGCACAGATACGCAGTATTTT
.,.,TRBJ1-1,TRBV6-5,CASVFQGMNTEAFF,TGTGCCAGTGTGTTCCAGGGCATGAACACTGAAGCTTTCTTT
TRBD2,.,TRBJ2-7,TRBV4-1,CASSQTPGLKSYEQYF,TGCGCCAGCAGCCAGACCCCGGGACTAAAATCATACGAGCAGTACTTC
.,.,TRBJ2-7,TRBV5-1,CASSSPRQGGTYEQYF,TGCGCCAGCAGCTCTCCCCGACAGGGAGGTACCTACGAGCAGTACTTC
TRBD2,.,TRBJ2-5,TRBV18,CASSPPAGEETQYF,TGTGCCAGCTCACCACCGGCGGGGGAGGAGACCCAGTACTTC
.,.,TRBJ1-6,TRBV18,CASSPMAGSYNSPLHF,TGTGCCAGCTCACCGATGGCAGGCTCCTATAATTCACCCCTCCACTTT
.,few,TRBJ2-2,TRBV6-5,CASSRNTGELFF,TGTGCCAGCAGCAGGAACACCGGGGAGCTGTTTTTT
.,.,TRBJ1-1,TRBV5-1,CASSLARVTTEAFF,TGCGCCAGCAGCTTGGCCCGGGTAACCACTGAAGCTTTCTTT
.,.,TRBJ1-5,TRBV19,CASRAENQPQHF,TGTGCCAGTAGGGCGGAAAATCAGCCCCAGCATTTT
TRBD1,.,TRBJ1-3,TRBV11-2,CASSYSGTGGNTIYF,TGTGCCAGCAGTTATTCCGGGACAGGGGGAAACACCATATATTTT
TRBD2,.,TRBJ2-5,TRBV3-1/TRBV3-2,CASSQTTSGVETQYF,TGTGCCAGCAGCCAAACCACTAGCGGGGTGGAGACCCAGTACTTC
TRBD1,.,TRBJ1-6,TRBV6-4,CASRTGSSYNSPLHF,TGTGCCAGCAGGACAGGGAGCTCCTATAATTCACCCCTCCACTTT
.,.,TRBJ2-1,TRBV5-6,CASSWGTGVGGNEQFF,TGTGCCAGCAGCTGGGGCACGGGAGTCGGTGGAAATGAGCAGTTCTTC
TRBD1,.,TRBJ1-3,TRBV13,CASSLGQGATGNTIYF,TGTGCCAGCAGCTTAGGACAGGGGGCGACTGGAAACACCATATATTTT
TRBD1,.,TRBJ1-1,TRBV11-2,CASSFLGTGGTEAFF,TGTGCCAGCAGCTTCCTGGGGACAGGGGGCACTGAAGCTTTCTTT
TRBD1,.,TRBJ2-1,TRBV29-1,CSVTRDSKGIEQFF,TGCAGCGTCACAAGGGACAGCAAGGGCATTGAGCAGTTCTTC
.,once,TRBJ1-1,TRBV7-9,CASKGAAYTEAFF,TGTGCCAGCAAAGGGGCGGCGTACACTGAAGCTTTCTTT
.,.,TRBJ2-3,TRBV3-1/TRBV3-2,CASSSTNTDTQYF,TGTGCCAGCAGCTCTACTAACACAGATACGCAGTATTTT
.,few,TRBJ2-5,TRBV5-4,CASSLQTGGEIETQYF,TGTGCCAGCAGCCTCCAAACCGGGGGAGAGATAGAGACCCAGTACTTC
TRBD2,.,TRBJ2-3,TRBV27,CASSLRGLAGGPYGNTQYF,TGTGCCAGCAGTTTAAGGGGGCTAGCGGGAGGGCCTTATGGAAATACGCAGTATTTT
.,.,TRBJ2-5,TRBV11-2,CASSSGSSARETQYF,TGTGCCAGCAGCTCAGGATCTAGCGCCCGAGAGACCCAGTACTTC
TRBD2,.,TRBJ2-3,TRBV30,CACLRGERGAAGTQYF,TGTGCCTGTCTCCGGGGGGAGCGGGGGGCTGCCGGTACGCAGTATTTT
.,.,TRBJ1-6,TRBV30,CAWTTAGPSPLHF,TGTGCCTGGACGACAGCCGGACCGTCGCCCCTCCACTTT
TRBD2,.,TRBJ2-3,TRBV7-6,CASSQLAGGWDTQYF,TGTGCCAGCAGCCAACTAGCGGGGGGCTGGGATACGCAGTATTTT
.,.,TRBJ1-2,TRBV6-1,CASSEERTSGYTF,TGTGCCAGCAGTGAAGAAAGGACTTCTGGCTACACCTTC
.,.,TRBJ1-5,TRBV10-3,CAINESELGLNQPQHF,TGTGCCATCAATGAGTCGGAACTTGGGCTTAATCAGCCCCAGCATTTT
.,many,TRBJ1-6,TRBV7-9,CASGHSSYNSPLHF,TGTGCCAGCGGGCACAGCTCCTATAATTCACCCCTCCACTTT